This TCR beta chain is drawn from a study of cytomegalovirus exposure and HLA in healthy donors. For the study at large: From some 190 million T cells, an earlier analysis saw approximately 110 million unique TCR beta sequences.

Both 60 Vbeta primers and 13 Jbeta primers went into the PCR. The table came from immunoSEQ multiplex PCR; TCRdb's copy has only in-frame clones and leaves some out. The sample holds around 200,000 clones, around 85% seen once. Turning to this clone: Antigen: not known.

V shed 2 bases and J shed 4 bases, with 15 bases lying between them. Per the germline V gene, CDR1 is MNHEY and CDR2 is SMNVEV (reference sequence). The CDR3 has 15 residues. Whole-study results and caveats: Several V segments, TRBV6-2 and TRBV6-3 among them, could not be told apart and were dropped. What TCR beta sequences reportedly achieved was accurate prediction of HLA-A and HLA-B alleles in most subjects.

This receptor was obtained from a woman aged 45-65 years in good health and CMV-seronegative. This chain joins TRBV27 and TRBJ2-7; D gene ambiguous. Sequenced material: PBMCs. The CDR3 bases are TGTGCCAGCAGTTTAGGCTCCAGTCCCTCTTACGAGCAGTACTTC. The encoded protein is CASSLGSSPSYEQYF.